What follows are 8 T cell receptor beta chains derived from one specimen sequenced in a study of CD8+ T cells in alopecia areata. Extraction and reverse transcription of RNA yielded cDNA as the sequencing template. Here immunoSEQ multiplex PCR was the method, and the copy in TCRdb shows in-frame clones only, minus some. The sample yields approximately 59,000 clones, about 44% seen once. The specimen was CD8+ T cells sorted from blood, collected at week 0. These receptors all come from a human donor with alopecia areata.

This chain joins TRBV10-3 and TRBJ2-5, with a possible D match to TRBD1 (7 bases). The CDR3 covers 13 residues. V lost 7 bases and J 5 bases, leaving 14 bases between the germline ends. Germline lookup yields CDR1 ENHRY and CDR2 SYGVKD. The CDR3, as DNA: TGTGCCATCAAAGGAGGGGGCGGTGAGACCCAGTACTTC. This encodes CAIKGGGGETQYF.

CDR3 loop: CAWKRGQGASSNQPQHF. Here the CDR3 DNA reads TGTGCCTGGAAACGGGGGCAGGGGGCCTCTAGCAATCAGCCCCAGCATTTT. The gene calls are TRBV30 and TRBJ1-5, with TRBD1 matching 8 bases. In germline, CDR1 is GTSNPN, CDR2 SVGIG (reference sequence). The CDR3 consists of 17 residues. Unmatched junction bases numbered 11, after V lost 4 bases and J lost 0 bases.

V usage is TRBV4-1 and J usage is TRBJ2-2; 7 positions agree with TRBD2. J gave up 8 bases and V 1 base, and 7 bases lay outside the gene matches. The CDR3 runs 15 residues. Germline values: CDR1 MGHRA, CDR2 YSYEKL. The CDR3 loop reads CASSQGTRIAGELFF. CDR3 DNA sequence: TGCGCCAGCAGCCAAGGGACTAGGATCGCTGGGGAGCTGTTTTTT.

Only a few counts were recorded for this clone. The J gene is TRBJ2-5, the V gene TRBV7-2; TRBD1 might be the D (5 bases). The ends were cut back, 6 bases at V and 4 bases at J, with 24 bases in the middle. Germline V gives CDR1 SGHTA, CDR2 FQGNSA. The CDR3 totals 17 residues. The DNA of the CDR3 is TGTGCCAGCAGGGATATCAGGGAAAATACGCCGGGAGAGACCCAGTACTTC. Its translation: CASRDIRENTPGETQYF.

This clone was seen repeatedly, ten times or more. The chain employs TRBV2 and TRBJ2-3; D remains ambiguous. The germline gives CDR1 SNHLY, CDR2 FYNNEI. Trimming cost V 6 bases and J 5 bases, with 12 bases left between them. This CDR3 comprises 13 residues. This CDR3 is CASRPFVGDTQYF. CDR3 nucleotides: TGTGCCAGCAGGCCTTTCGTCGGAGATACGCAGTATTTT.

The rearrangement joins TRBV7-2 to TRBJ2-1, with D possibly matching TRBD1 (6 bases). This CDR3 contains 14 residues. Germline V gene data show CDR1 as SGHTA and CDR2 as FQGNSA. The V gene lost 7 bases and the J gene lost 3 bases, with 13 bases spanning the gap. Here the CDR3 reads CASIQGGFYNEQFF. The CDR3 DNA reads TGTGCCAGCATCCAAGGGGGTTTCTACAATGAGCAGTTCTTC.

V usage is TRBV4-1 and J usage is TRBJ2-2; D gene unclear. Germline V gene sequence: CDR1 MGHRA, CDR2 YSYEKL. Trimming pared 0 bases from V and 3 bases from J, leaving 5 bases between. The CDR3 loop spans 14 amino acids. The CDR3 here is CASSQDHDTGELFF. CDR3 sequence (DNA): TGCGCCAGCAGCCAAGATCACGACACCGGGGAGCTGTTTTTT.

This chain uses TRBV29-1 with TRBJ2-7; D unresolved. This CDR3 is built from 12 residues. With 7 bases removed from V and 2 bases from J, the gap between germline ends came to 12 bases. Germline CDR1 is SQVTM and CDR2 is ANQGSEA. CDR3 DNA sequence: TGCAGCGCCTTGACGGCCACCTACGAGCAGTACTTC. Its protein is CSALTATYEQYF.